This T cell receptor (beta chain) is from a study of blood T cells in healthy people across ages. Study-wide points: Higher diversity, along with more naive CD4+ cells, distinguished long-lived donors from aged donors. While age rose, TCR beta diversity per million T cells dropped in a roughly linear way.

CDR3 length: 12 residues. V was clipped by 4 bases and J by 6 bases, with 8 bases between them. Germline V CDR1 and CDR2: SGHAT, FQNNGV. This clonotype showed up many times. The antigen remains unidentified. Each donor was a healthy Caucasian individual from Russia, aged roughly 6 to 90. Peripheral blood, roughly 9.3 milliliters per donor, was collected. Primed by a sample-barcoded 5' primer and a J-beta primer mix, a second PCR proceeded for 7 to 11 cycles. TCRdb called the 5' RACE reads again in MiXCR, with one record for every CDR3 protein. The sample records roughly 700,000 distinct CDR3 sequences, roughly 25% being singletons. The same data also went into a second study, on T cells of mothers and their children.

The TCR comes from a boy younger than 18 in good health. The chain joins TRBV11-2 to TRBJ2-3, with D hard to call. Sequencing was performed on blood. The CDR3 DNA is TGTGCCAGCAGCTCTAACTCGGATACGCAGTATTTT. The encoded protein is CASSSNSDTQYF. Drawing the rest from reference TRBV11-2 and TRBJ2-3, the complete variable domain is EAGVAQSPRYKIIEKRQSVAFWCNPISGHATLYWYQQILGQGPKLLIQFQNNGVVDDSQLPKDRFSAERLKGVDSTLKIQPAKLEDSAVYLCASSSNSDTQYFGPGTRLTVL.